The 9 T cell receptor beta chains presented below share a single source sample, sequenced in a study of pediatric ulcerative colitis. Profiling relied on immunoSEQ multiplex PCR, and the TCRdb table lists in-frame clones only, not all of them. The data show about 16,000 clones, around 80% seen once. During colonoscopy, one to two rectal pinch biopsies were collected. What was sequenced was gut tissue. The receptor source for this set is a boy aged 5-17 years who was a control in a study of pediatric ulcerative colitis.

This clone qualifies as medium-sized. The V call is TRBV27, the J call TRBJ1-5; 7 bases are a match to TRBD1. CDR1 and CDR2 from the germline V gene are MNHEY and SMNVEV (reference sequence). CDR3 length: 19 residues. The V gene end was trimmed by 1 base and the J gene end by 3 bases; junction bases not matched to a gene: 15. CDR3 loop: CASSLWGPWTGGNNQPQHF. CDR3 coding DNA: TGTGCCAGCAGTTTATGGGGCCCCTGGACAGGCGGCAACAATCAGCCCCAGCATTTT.

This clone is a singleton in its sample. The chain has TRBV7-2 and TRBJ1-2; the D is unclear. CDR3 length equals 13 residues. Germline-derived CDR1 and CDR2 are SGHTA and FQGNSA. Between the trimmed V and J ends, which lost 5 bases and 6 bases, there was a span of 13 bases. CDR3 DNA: TGTGCCAGCAGCCTAGGTCGAGGGAATGGCTACACCTTC. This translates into CASSLGRGNGYTF. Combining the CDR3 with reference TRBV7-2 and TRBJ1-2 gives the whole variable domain GAGVSQSPSNKVTEKGKDVELRCDPISGHTALYWYRQSLGQGLEFLIYFQGNSAPDKSGLPSDRFSAERTGGSVSTLTIQRTQQEDSAVYLCASSLGRGNGYTFGSGTRLTVV.

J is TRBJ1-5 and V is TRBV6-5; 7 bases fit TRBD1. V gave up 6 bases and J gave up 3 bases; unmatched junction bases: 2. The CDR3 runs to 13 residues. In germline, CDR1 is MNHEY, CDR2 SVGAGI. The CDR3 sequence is CASRTGNNQPQHF. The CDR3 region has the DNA TGTGCCAGCAGGACAGGGAACAATCAGCCCCAGCATTTT.

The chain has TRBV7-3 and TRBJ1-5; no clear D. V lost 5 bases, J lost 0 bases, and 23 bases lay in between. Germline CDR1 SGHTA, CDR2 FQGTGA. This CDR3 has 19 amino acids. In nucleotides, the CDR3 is TGTGCCAGCAGCCCCCCCCCAAGCCGAACGGGGATTAGCAATCAGCCCCAGCATTTT. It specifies CASSPPPSRTGISNQPQHF.

CDR3 loop: CASSILAGGRKGLHQETQYF. The CDR3 bases are TGTGCCAGCAGCATCCTAGCGGGAGGACGTAAGGGGCTGCACCAAGAGACCCAGTACTTC. This chain joins TRBV13 and TRBJ2-5, with TRBD2 matching 11 bases. The CDR3 length is 20 residues. V trimming: 5 bases; J trimming: 0 bases; junction bases outside the gene matches: 17. The germline V gene has CDR1 PRHDT and CDR2 FYEKMQ (reference sequence).

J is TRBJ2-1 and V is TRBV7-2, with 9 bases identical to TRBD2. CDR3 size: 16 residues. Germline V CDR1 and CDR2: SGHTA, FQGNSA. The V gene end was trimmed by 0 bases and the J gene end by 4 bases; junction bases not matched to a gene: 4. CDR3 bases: TGTGCCAGCAGCTTAGCAGCGGGGGGCGCGTACAATGAGCAGTTCTTC. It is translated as CASSLAAGGAYNEQFF.

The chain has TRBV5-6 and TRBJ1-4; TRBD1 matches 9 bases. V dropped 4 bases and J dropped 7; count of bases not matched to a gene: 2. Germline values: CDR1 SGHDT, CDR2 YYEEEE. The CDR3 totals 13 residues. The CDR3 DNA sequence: TGTGCCAGCAGCGAGGACAGGGGTGAAAAACTGTTTTTT. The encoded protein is CASSEDRGEKLFF.

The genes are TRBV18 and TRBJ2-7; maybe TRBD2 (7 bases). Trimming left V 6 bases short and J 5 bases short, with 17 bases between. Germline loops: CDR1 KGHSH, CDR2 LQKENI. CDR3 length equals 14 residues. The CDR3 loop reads CASSQSGEGNEQYF. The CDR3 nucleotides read TGTGCCAGCTCCCAATCAGGGGAGGGCAACGAGCAGTACTTC.

CDR3 DNA sequence: TGTGCCAGCAGCTTAACCCGGACAGGATACAATGAGCAGTTCTTC. Its protein product is CASSLTRTGYNEQFF. The genes are TRBV11-1 and TRBJ2-1, with TRBD1 matching 7 bases. The germline V gene encodes CDR1 SGHAT and CDR2 FQDESV (reference sequence). This CDR3 has 15 residues. V lost 2 bases, J lost 4 bases, and 5 bases stayed unmatched. The whole variable domain, filled in from reference TRBV11-1 and TRBJ2-1, reads EAEVAQSPRYKITEKSQAVAFWCDPISGHATLYWYRQILGQGPELLVQFQDESVVDDSQLPKDRFSAERLKGVDSTLKIQPAELGDSAMYLCASSLTRTGYNEQFFGPGTRLTVL.